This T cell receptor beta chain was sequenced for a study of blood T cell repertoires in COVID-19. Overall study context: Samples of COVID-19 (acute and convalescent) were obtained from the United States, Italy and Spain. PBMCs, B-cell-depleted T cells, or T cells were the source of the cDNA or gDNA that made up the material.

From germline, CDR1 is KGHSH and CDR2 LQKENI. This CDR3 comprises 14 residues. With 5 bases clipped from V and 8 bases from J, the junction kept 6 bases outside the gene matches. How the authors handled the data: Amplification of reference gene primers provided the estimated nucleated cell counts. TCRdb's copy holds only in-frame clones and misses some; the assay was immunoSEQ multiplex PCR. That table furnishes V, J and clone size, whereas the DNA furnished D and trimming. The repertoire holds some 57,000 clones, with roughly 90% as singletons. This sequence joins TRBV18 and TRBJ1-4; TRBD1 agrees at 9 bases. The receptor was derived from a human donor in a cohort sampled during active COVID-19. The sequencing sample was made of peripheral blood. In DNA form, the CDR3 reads TGTGCCAGCTCATTAACAGGGGGCTGGGAAAAACTGTTTTTT. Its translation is CASSLTGGWEKLFF. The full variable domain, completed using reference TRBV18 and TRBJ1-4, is NAGVMQNPRHLVRRRGQEARLRCSPMKGHSHVYWYRQLPEEGLKFMVYLQKENIIDESGMPKERFSAEFPKEGPSILRIQQVVRGDSAAYFCASSLTGGWEKLFFGSGTQLSVL.